The sequence of this TCR beta chain was determined in a study of T cells in Graves' hyperthyroidism and ophthalmopathy. Findings and limits, study-wide: Most thyroid clonotypes expanded above 0.001 were also detected in blood. Ophthalmopathy got predicted by the model a median roughly 6.1 months before its onset.

The TCR beta CDR3 regions underwent amplification using RNA transcripts as the source. A first-round RT-PCR of the TCR CDR3 used the HTBI primer set. TCRdb redid the calling of the multiplex PCR reads with MiXCR, one entry per CDR3 protein. The sample lists roughly 400,000 distinct CDR3 sequences; roughly 25% were seen once. Diagnosis rested on symptoms, serum thyroxine and TRAb, thyroid ultrasound, and orbital computed tomography. CDR1 SQVTM and CDR2 ANQGSEA come from the germline V gene. This CDR3 has 12 amino acids. The V gene end was trimmed by 7 bases and the J gene end by 1 base; junction bases not matched to a gene: 2. This clonotype was found a few times. The antigen remains undetermined.

Material for sequencing was blood. V gene TRBV29-1 combines with J gene TRBJ2-7; 9 bases fit TRBD1. This TCR was recovered from a man in his fifties with Graves' hyperthyroidism. The CDR3 DNA follows: TGCAGCGGGACAGGGGCTTCCTACGAGCAGTACTTC. Residues: CSGTGASYEQYF.